These T cell receptor beta chains were read from a single sample in a study of T cells in Graves' hyperthyroidism and ophthalmopathy. MiXCR was run by TCRdb on the multiplex PCR reads, yielding one entry per CDR3 protein. Among a few hundred thousand distinct CDR3 sequences listed, 13% to 15% were seen once. The sequenced material came from blood. The receptors were sampled from a woman aged 40-49 years with Graves' hyperthyroidism. The CDR3 runs from the conserved cysteine through the conserved F or W. Fields, in order: V gene, J gene, CDR3 protein.

>TRBV10-3|TRBJ2-7
CAISGLTYEQYF
>TRBV19|TRBJ1-5
CASSIRSRQKNQPQHF
>TRBV28|TRBJ1-6
CASSRRRTADNSPLHF
>TRBV28|TRBJ1-2
CASSLTQGGGDGYTF
>TRBV20-1|TRBJ2-3
CSARGDRQYTDTQYF
>TRBV5-4|TRBJ2-3
CASSRTSGSTTDTQYF
>TRBV6-1|TRBJ1-2
CASSENGVGYGYTF
>TRBV6-1|TRBJ1-1
CASSFETGAFF
>TRBV28|TRBJ2-3
CASRAQGLAGVTDTQYF
>TRBV28|TRBJ2-7
CASIPSGGWGYEQYF
>TRBV7-6|TRBJ2-1
CASGGINEQFF
>TRBV28|TRBJ1-2
CAAGSSYGYTF
>TRBV9|TRBJ2-1
CASSVEIMGLEANEQFF
>TRBV2|TRBJ1-2
CASSVGRDYGYTF
>TRBV7-9|TRBJ2-7
CASSDQRREQGTIAYEQYF
>TRBV4-2|TRBJ2-7
CASSQEPPGEQYF
>TRBV30|TRBJ2-1
CAWSVGGNHNEQFF
>TRBV27|TRBJ1-5
CASSSTRNSNQPQHF
>TRBV12-3/TRBV12-4|TRBJ1-6
CASSFAGGNSPLHF
>TRBV6-1|TRBJ1-2
CASRDPPSRDWGYTF
>TRBV6-5|TRBJ1-1
CASSYLAPGQGSTEAFF
>TRBV11-2|TRBJ2-4
CASSLAQLTKNIQYF
>TRBV30|TRBJ2-5
CAWATGIAETQYF
>TRBV12-5|TRBJ2-1
CASGLGLAGGDGYNEQFF
>TRBV15|TRBJ1-5
CATSRDYGGNQPQHF
>TRBV2|TRBJ2-5
CASSEGRGLFETQYF
>TRBV11-2|TRBJ2-6
CASSLVGGDSPLIWSGANVLTF
>TRBV18|TRBJ2-2
CASSPLAGATGELFF
>TRBV10-3|TRBJ2-1
CAIRADGGNEQFF
>TRBV7-2|TRBJ1-2
CASSLLLRGYTF
>TRBV5-6|TRBJ2-1
CASIPGQGYNEQFF
>TRBV2|TRBJ2-1
CATRDTLGDGEQFF
>TRBV6-1|TRBJ2-3
CASSPSGLDTQYF
>TRBV5-1|TRBJ2-7
CASSLATDYEQYF
>TRBV7-2|TRBJ1-2
CASSLGLPGYGYTF
>TRBV5-1|TRBJ2-1
CASSLGTGEVALAGSHEQFF
>TRBV4-1|TRBJ1-1
CASSQDGGWGNTEAFF
>TRBV6-1|TRBJ2-1
CASSEVSGRVQFF
>TRBV2|TRBJ2-3
CASSITDTQCF
>TRBV6-2/TRBV6-3|TRBJ2-5
CASGGKRPKETQYF
>TRBV3-1|TRBJ2-2
CASSQASGSSAGELFF
>TRBV20-1|TRBJ2-3
CSARDEKDTDTQYF
>TRBV12-3/TRBV12-4|TRBJ2-7
CATGILGGYEQYF
>TRBV7-9|TRBJ2-3
CASSLTTGVSDTQYF
>TRBV12-3/TRBV12-4|TRBJ2-1
CASSLKSKNEQFF
>TRBV25-1|TRBJ1-4
CASSESGRKNEKLFF
>TRBV6-1|TRBJ2-1
CARPGTSGSNRSYNEQFF
>TRBV12-3/TRBV12-4|TRBJ2-5
CASSSGTGRETQYF
>TRBV7-2|TRBJ2-1
CASSLVGTLNEQFF
>TRBV5-4|TRBJ1-1
CASSHTGTGVNEAFF
>TRBV7-9|TRBJ2-5
CASSPEEGAQETQYF